The 8 T cell receptor beta chains below come from one sample, sequenced in a study of blood T cell repertoires in COVID-19. Sequencing used immunoSEQ multiplex PCR; TCRdb keeps in-frame clones, though not all of them. This repertoire shows more than 55,000 clones, 79% found once; its top ten account for 3.2%. Source material: peripheral blood. These TCRs come from a man aged 55 to 70 with acute or convalescent COVID-19.

V gene TRBV5-4 combines with J gene TRBJ2-1; 14 nucleotides line up with TRBD2. CDR1 is SGHNT, CDR2 YYREEE, per germline (reference sequence). The length of the CDR3 is 18 residues. With 0 bases clipped from V and 2 bases from J, the junction kept 4 bases outside the gene matches. The CDR3 here is CASSLGGLAGAAYNEQFF. DNA for the CDR3: TGTGCCAGCAGCTTGGGGGGACTAGCGGGGGCAGCCTACAATGAGCAGTTCTTC.

The chain carries TRBV19 and TRBJ2-2; TRBD1 agrees at 8 bases. The CDR3 sequence is 17 residues long. The junction had 11 bases not matched to a gene; V was cut back by 8 bases and J by 0 bases. Germline V gene data show CDR1 as LNHDA and CDR2 as SQIVND (reference sequence). The CDR3 coding sequence is TGTGCCAGTTCCAGGGACAGGCCGTATACGAACACCGGGGAGCTGTTTTTT. Translating it yields CASSRDRPYTNTGELFF. The variable domain in full, completed from reference TRBV19 and TRBJ2-2, reads DGGITQSPKYLFRKEGQNVTLSCEQNLNHDAMYWYRQDPGQGLRLIYYSQIVNDFQKGDIAEGYSVSREKKESFPLTVTSAQKNPTAFYLCASSRDRPYTNTGELFFGEGSRLTVL.

The J gene is TRBJ2-7, the V gene TRBV27; TRBD1 aligns across 12 bases. There are 13 residues in the CDR3. Per the germline V gene, CDR1 is MNHEY and CDR2 is SMNVEV (reference sequence). With V trimmed by 8 bases and J by 4 bases, 3 bases remained unmatched. The CDR3 loop reads CASGTGGEYEQYF. As DNA, the CDR3 is TGTGCCAGCGGGACAGGGGGCGAATACGAGCAGTACTTC.

This clone was counted between two and nine times. The chain couples TRBV6-5 to TRBJ2-7, with unresolved D. CDR3 length: 13 amino acids. Trimming took 7 bases from V and 4 from J, leaving 14 bases between them. Germline loops: CDR1 MNHEY, CDR2 SVGAGI. As DNA, the CDR3 is TGTGCCAGCAATCTTGGGCAGATTTACGAGCAGTACTTC. Encoded protein: CASNLGQIYEQYF.

This clone appeared a single time. The genes are TRBV29-1 and TRBJ1-1; D perhaps matches TRBD1 (6 bases). This CDR3 contains 13 residues. CDR1 and CDR2 from the germline V gene are SQVTM and ANQGSEA. Trimming shortened V by 1 base and J by 2 bases, and 8 bases separated the two germline ends. CDR3 sequence: CSVEGQANTEAFF. CDR3 nucleotide sequence: TGCAGCGTTGAAGGACAGGCTAACACTGAAGCTTTCTTT.

The V and J genes are TRBV18 and TRBJ2-6, with no clear D. This CDR3 comprises 16 residues. Germline CDR1 KGHSH, CDR2 LQKENI. V was clipped by 3 bases and J by 0 bases, with 9 bases between them. CDR3 bases: TGTGCCAGCTCACCGGCTCCCAGCTCTGGGGCCAACGTCCTGACTTTC. As protein: CASSPAPSSGANVLTF.

The chain recombines TRBV6-5 with TRBJ2-3; 7 bases are shared with TRBD1. The germline gives CDR1 MNHEY, CDR2 SVGAGI. V shed 6 bases, J shed 1 base, and the junction held 7 bases outside the gene matches. The CDR3 runs 15 residues. CDR3: CASSPQGLGTDTQYF. CDR3 DNA sequence: TGTGCCAGCAGCCCACAGGGGCTTGGCACAGATACGCAGTATTTT.

This clone was counted only a few times. V is TRBV6-5 and J is TRBJ1-1, with TRBD1 identical over 9 bases. This CDR3 is built from 16 residues. Trimming cost V 2 bases and J 1 base; bases outside gene matches: 5. Germline CDR1 reads MNHEY; CDR2 reads SVGAGI. The CDR3 region is CASSYRSQGANTEAFF. The CDR3 DNA reads as TGTGCCAGCAGTTACCGATCACAGGGGGCGAACACTGAAGCTTTCTTT.